The 17 T cell receptor beta chains below were found in one sample sequenced in a study of beta chain features in type 1 diabetes. Whole-study findings and limits: In every one of the four CD4+ subsets, TCRB CDR3s were moderately but significantly shorter in Type 1 diabetes patients.

Sequencing targeted expressed TCRB transcripts, as all isolated RNA had been reverse transcribed. Libraries were prepared by immunoSEQ multiplex PCR; TCRdb keeps only in-frame clonotypes and omits some of them. The table records 100,000 to 150,000 clones, 9% of them present only once. These receptors lack a known antigen. The sample comprised central memory CD4+ T cells from blood. These receptor sequences come from a man aged 25-40 years with type 1 diabetes.

This chain joins TRBV4-2 and TRBJ2-3; 13 bases agree with TRBD2. V gave up 3 bases and J gave up 4 bases; unmatched junction bases: 4. CDR3 length equals 16 residues. Germline V lookup: CDR1 LGHNA, CDR2 YNFKEQ. The CDR3 region has the DNA TGTGCCAGCAGCCAGTTGACTAGCGGGGGGTCAGATACGCAGTATTTT. Translation gives CASSQLTSGGSDTQYF.

CDR3 bases: TGTGCCAGCAGGTTCGCGGAGACCCAGTACTTC. Its protein product is CASRFAETQYF. V is TRBV7-2 and J is TRBJ2-5, with D uncertain. The CDR3 sequence is 11 residues long. V lost 6 bases to trimming and J lost 5 bases, with 7 bases between them. CDR1 and CDR2 from the germline V gene are SGHTA and FQGNSA.

Comment on this clone: This CDR3 is also generated by other DNA sequences in the sample. V usage is TRBV18 and J usage is TRBJ2-5; D unresolved. The length of the CDR3 is 13 residues. Germline V gene data show CDR1 as KGHSH and CDR2 as LQKENI. Trimming removed 0 bases from V and 5 bases from J, with 7 bases in between. CDR3 nucleotides: TGTGCCAGCTCACCACCCAGCAGGGAGACCCAGTACTTC. Amino acid sequence: CASSPPSRETQYF.

The V and J genes are TRBV4-2 and TRBJ2-4; 7 bases map to TRBD1. After removal of 4 bases from V and 9 bases from J, the junction contained 9 bases not matched to a gene. The length of the CDR3 is 14 residues. Per the germline V gene, CDR1 is LGHNA and CDR2 is YNFKEQ. As DNA, the CDR3 is TGTGCCAGCAGCCGCCAGTCCCGGGACAGCATTCAGTACTTC. The encoded protein is CASSRQSRDSIQYF.

The V and J genes are TRBV4-2 and TRBJ1-2, with a weak D call TRBD1 (5 bases). Germline CDR1 LGHNA, CDR2 YNFKEQ. This CDR3 is 16 amino acids long. The ends were cut back, 4 bases at V and 5 bases at J, with 20 bases in the middle. The CDR3, as DNA: TGTGCCAGCAGCCTCCAAGGGGAGGGGCGGGGTTATGGCTACACCTTC. This gives the protein CASSLQGEGRGYGYTF.

The V call is TRBV7-2, the J call TRBJ2-7; TRBD1 might be the D (6 bases). Per germline, CDR1 SGHTA and CDR2 FQGNSA. The CDR3 spans 13 residues. V gave up 5 bases and J gave up 0 bases, with 8 bases separating them. CDR3 loop: CASSKDSSYEQYF. The CDR3 DNA is TGTGCCAGCAGCAAGGACAGCTCCTACGAGCAGTACTTC.

The CDR3, as DNA: TGTGCCAGCAGCTTAGATACAGGGTTTCGTCAGCCCCAGCATTTT. Translated: CASSLDTGFRQPQHF. The chain employs TRBV7-8 and TRBJ1-5, with D possibly being TRBD1 (6 bases). This CDR3 spans 15 amino acids. Between the trimmed V and J ends, which lost 1 base and 6 bases, there was a span of 13 bases. The germline V gene has CDR1 SGHVS and CDR2 FQNEAQ. The whole variable domain, filled in from reference TRBV7-8 and TRBJ1-5, reads GAGVSQSPRYKVAKRGQDVALRCDPISGHVSLFWYQQALGQGPEFLTYFQNEAQLDKSGLPSDRFFAERPEGSVSTLKIQRTQQEDSAVYLCASSLDTGFRQPQHFGDGTRLSIL.

This clone has ten or more counts. This sequence joins TRBV11-1 and TRBJ1-1; D gene uncertain. The germline gives CDR1 SGHAT, CDR2 FQDESV (reference sequence). The germline V and J ends were trimmed by 2 bases and 2 bases, with 6 bases remaining between them. The CDR3 is 13 amino acids. CDR3 residues: CASSLLTNTEAFF. As DNA, the CDR3 is TGTGCCAGCAGCTTACTCACTAACACTGAAGCTTTCTTT.

This clone was observed a few times. The CDR3 sequence is CATRIGGPFGYTF. The CDR3 coding sequence is TGTGCCACCAGGATAGGGGGACCGTTTGGCTACACCTTC. The chain joins TRBV6-5 to TRBJ1-2; the D gene is possibly TRBD1 (6 bases). Trimming cost V 10 bases and J 7 bases, with 19 bases left between them. Germline V gene lookup returns CDR1 MNHEY and CDR2 SVGAGI. The CDR3 totals 13 residues.

This clone was seen only a few times. V and J are TRBV7-2 and TRBJ2-6; 7 bases are shared with TRBD1. The CDR3 loop spans 16 amino acids. Germline CDR1 SGHTA, CDR2 FQGNSA. V shed 4 bases, J shed 2 bases, and the junction held 5 bases outside the gene matches. The CDR3 nucleotides read TGTGCCAGCAGCTCAACGACAGGGACTGGGGCCAACGTCCTGACTTTC. Translation: CASSSTTGTGANVLTF.

This clone was seen only a few times. The chain couples TRBV4-3 to TRBJ1-2; TRBD1 matches 9 bases. Germline loops: CDR1 LGHNA, CDR2 YSLEER. The trim removed 0 bases at V and 4 bases at J, leaving 6 bases unmatched. The CDR3 has 16 residues. In DNA, the CDR3 is TGCGCCAGCAGCCAAGACCCACAGGGGGCCGGCTATGGCTACACCTTC. This encodes CASSQDPQGAGYGYTF.

The sample holds a few counts of this clone. The chain employs TRBV28 and TRBJ2-4; TRBD1 agrees at 7 bases. This CDR3 has 15 residues. V shed 5 bases, J shed 0 bases, and the junction held 4 bases outside the gene matches. The germline CDR1 and CDR2 sequences are MDHEN and SYDVKM. This CDR3 reads CASSPGQIAKNIQYF. CDR3 DNA: TGTGCCAGCAGTCCGGGACAGATAGCCAAAAACATTCAGTACTTC.

V is TRBV28 and J is TRBJ2-1; maybe TRBD2 (6 bases). Germline lookup yields CDR1 MDHEN and CDR2 SYDVKM. This CDR3 has 15 residues. V lost 3 bases, J lost 6 bases, and 15 bases lay in between. In nucleotides, the CDR3 is TGTGCCAGCAGTTTTCGGGGGTCTATTTTCAATGAGCAGTTCTTC. Its protein is CASSFRGSIFNEQFF.

This clone appeared a few times. The genes are TRBV10-3 and TRBJ1-1; D ambiguous. Deletions cut 5 bases from V and 0 bases from J, with 4 bases between. The CDR3 spans 12 residues. Germline-derived CDR1 and CDR2 are ENHRY and SYGVKD. CDR3 sequence reads: CAISSMNTEAFF. CDR3 DNA: TGTGCCATCAGTTCTATGAACACTGAAGCTTTCTTT.

This clone has only a few counts. The J gene is TRBJ2-2, the V gene TRBV7-2; 7 bases match TRBD2. Germline V CDR1 and CDR2: SGHTA, FQGNSA. Unmatched junction bases numbered 5, after V lost 2 bases and J lost 5 bases. The CDR3 runs to 15 residues. CDR3 sequence reads: CASSLNQGGTGELFF. The CDR3 DNA reads as TGTGCCAGCAGCTTAAACCAGGGAGGGACCGGGGAGCTGTTTTTT.

The rearrangement uses TRBV5-1 and TRBJ2-3; 7 nucleotides line up with TRBD2. This CDR3 has 15 amino acids. The V segment lost 0 bases and the J segment 7 bases; nucleotides outside the gene matches: 8. Germline V lookup: CDR1 SGHRS, CDR2 YFSETQ. The CDR3 loop reads CASSLDAGDVNTQYF. The DNA for the CDR3 is TGCGCCAGCAGCTTGGATGCGGGGGATGTCAATACGCAGTATTTT.

The chain couples TRBV29-1 to TRBJ2-5; TRBD1 aligns across 8 bases. This CDR3 contains 14 residues. The trim removed 5 bases at V and 5 bases at J, leaving 10 bases unmatched. Germline V gene data show CDR1 as SQVTM and CDR2 as ANQGSEA. CDR3 coding DNA: TGCAGCGTTCGGCCCCAGGGGGCGGGGGAGACCCAGTACTTC. It specifies CSVRPQGAGETQYF. The entire variable domain, with the rest obtained from reference TRBV29-1 and TRBJ2-5, is as follows: SAVISQKPSRDICQRGTSLTIQCQVDSQVTMMFWYRQQPGQSLTLIATANQGSEATYESGFVIDKFPISRPNLTFSTLTVSNMSPEDSSIYLCSVRPQGAGETQYFGPGTRLLVL.